A single sample gave rise to the 10 T cell receptor beta chains below, sequenced in a study of tumor-infiltrating lymphocytes in primary liver carcinoma. The tissue used was unsorted bulk material of about 19-33 mg. RNA and DNA were co-extracted from it with the AllPrep DNA/RNA mini kit. A primer matching the constant region was used to make TCR beta cDNA from approximately 0.55 ug of total RNA. Three nested multiplex PCR rounds of slightly modified ARM-PCR generated TCR beta libraries. The two initial PCR rounds, 9 to 11 cycles each, used TRBV1-TRBV30 forward and C-beta reverse primers. TCRdb fed the multiplex PCR reads into MiXCR, producing one record per CDR3 protein. This sample carries tens of thousands of distinct CDR3 sequences, roughly 77% of them seen once, and the ten largest clones take 35% to 40%. Material for sequencing was tumor-adjacent normal liver tissue. The receptors originated from a man aged 35 to 55 with primary liver carcinoma and hepatitis B virus infection.

Remarks on this clonotype: At one boundary the junction diverges from the germline segment, which might be a read error. The chain recombines TRBV28 with TRBJ1-1; D gene uncertain. The germline V gene encodes CDR1 MDHEN and CDR2 SYDVKM. The CDR3 covers 12 residues. The CDR3 spells CAGSLRATETFF. As DNA, the CDR3 is TGTGCCGGCAGTTTAAGGGCGACTGAAACTTTCTTT.

A remark on this clonotype: At one boundary the junction diverges from the germline segment, which might be a read error. The chain carries TRBV7-9 and TRBJ2-2; D is perhaps TRBD1 or TRBD2 (5 bases each). The germline CDR1 and CDR2 sequences are SEHNR and FQNEAQ (reference sequence). The CDR3 runs to 16 residues. In DNA form, the CDR3 reads TGTGCCAGCGGCTTAGTTCCTCAGGGTTGGACCGGGGAGTTGTTTTTT. Its translation: CASGLVPQGWTGELFF.

This clonotype occurred once. Since no conserved phenylalanine or tryptophan closes the CDR3, a read error is the likely cause. The CDR3 DNA follows: TGTGCCACCAGTGGCCGCGTAGCGGGATATACCGGGGAGCTGTTTATT. Its translation: CATSGRVAGYTGELFI. V gene TRBV12-3 or TRBV12-4 combines with J gene TRBJ2-2; 8 bases agree with TRBD2. The CDR3 has 16 residues.

Worth noting for this clonotype: The CDR3 does not end in the conserved phenylalanine or tryptophan, so this is likely a read error. The chain recombines TRBV6-2 or TRBV6-3 with TRBJ2-1; the match to TRBD2 covers 8 bases. The V gene's germline CDR1 is MNHEY and CDR2 SVGEGT. The CDR3 length is 15 residues. The CDR3 DNA is TGTGCCAGCAGCTCCGGACTAGCACTATACAATGGGCAGTTCCTC. Protein sequence: CASSSGLALYNGQFL.

The chain couples TRBV7-9 to TRBJ2-7, with 8 bases that match TRBD2. CDR3 length: 12 residues. Germline values: CDR1 SEHNR, CDR2 FQNEAQ (reference sequence). J lost 9 bases, V lost 9 bases, and 10 bases had no gene match. The chain's CDR3 is CARSPGLAGQYF. CDR3 DNA sequence: TGTGCCAGGAGCCCCGGGCTAGCGGGGCAGTACTTC.

This clonotype turned up a few times. In this CDR3 the conserved last residue, phenylalanine or tryptophan, is missing, so a read error is likely. The DNA is omitted, as the CDR3 cannot be located on it reliably, and the CDR3 follows TCRdb's listing. Here the CDR3 reads CASSHPDRLSTEAFL. The chain links TRBV4-1 to TRBJ1-1; the table's D call, TRBD1, was not checked against the DNA. The CDR3 contains 15 residues when both ends are counted. In germline, CDR1 is MGHRA, CDR2 YSYEKL.

This clonotype has more than one count but fewer than ten. The chain has TRBV11-1 and TRBJ2-4; 9 bases are a match to TRBD1. This CDR3 spans 17 amino acids. J was trimmed by 4 bases and V by 4 bases; bases with no gene match: 11. Germline lookup yields CDR1 SGHAT and CDR2 FQDESV (reference sequence). CDR3 sequence: CASSSPGQGASKNIQYF. The CDR3 DNA is TGTGCCAGCAGCTCTCCGGGACAGGGAGCATCAAAAAACATTCAGTACTTC.

With respect to this clonotype: This CDR3 is missing its conserved last phenylalanine or tryptophan, likely due to a read error. The rearrangement uses TRBV4-3 and TRBJ2-5; D is perhaps TRBD1 (6 bases). The CDR3 length is 12 residues. CDR1 LGHNA and CDR2 YSLEER come from the germline V gene. The DNA of the CDR3 is TGCGCCAGCTGCCAAGACTGGACAGTCCAGTACTCC. This codes for CASCQDWTVQYS.

As to this clonotype: A much more abundant neighbour one base away suggests this may be a read error. The chain carries TRBV7-9 and TRBJ1-4, with a possible D match to TRBD1 (5 bases). From germline, CDR1 is SEHNR and CDR2 FQNEAQ (reference sequence). This CDR3 is built from 12 residues. The CDR3 spells CVSSPQGEKLFF. DNA for the CDR3: TGTGTCAGCAGCCCTCAGGGTGAAAAACTGTTTTTT.

The chain is built from TRBV5-6 and TRBJ1-1; no firm D call. The CDR3 runs to 12 residues. Per the germline V gene, CDR1 is SGHDT and CDR2 is YYEEEE. Trimming shortened V by 2 bases and J by 7 bases, and 9 bases separated the two germline ends. CDR3 sequence reads: CASSFHSSEAFF. The DNA for the CDR3 is TGTGCCAGCAGCTTTCACAGCAGTGAAGCTTTCTTT. Drawing the rest from reference TRBV5-6 and TRBJ1-1, the complete variable domain is DAGVTQSPTHLIKTRGQQVTLRCSPKSGHDTVSWYQQALGQGPQFIFQYYEEEERQRGNFPDRFSGHQFPNYSSELNVNALLLGDSALYLCASSFHSSEAFFGQGTRLTVV.